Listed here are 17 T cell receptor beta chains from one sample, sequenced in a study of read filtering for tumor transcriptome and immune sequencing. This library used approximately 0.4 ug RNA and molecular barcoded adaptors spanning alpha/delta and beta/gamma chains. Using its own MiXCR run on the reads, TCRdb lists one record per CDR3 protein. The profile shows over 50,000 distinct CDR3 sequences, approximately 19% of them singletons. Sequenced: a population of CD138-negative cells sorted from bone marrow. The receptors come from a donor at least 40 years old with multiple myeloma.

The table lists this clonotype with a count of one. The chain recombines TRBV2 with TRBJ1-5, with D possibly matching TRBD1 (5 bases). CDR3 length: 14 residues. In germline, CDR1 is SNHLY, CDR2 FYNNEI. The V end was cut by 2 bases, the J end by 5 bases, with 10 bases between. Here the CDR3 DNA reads TGTGCCAGCAGTGAACAAGGGGACTATCAGCCCCAGCATTTT. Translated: CASSEQGDYQPQHF.

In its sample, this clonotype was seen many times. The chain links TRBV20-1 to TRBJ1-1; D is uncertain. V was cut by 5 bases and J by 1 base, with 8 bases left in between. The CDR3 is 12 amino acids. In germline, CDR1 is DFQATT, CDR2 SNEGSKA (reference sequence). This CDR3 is CSALERNTEAFF. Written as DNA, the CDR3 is TGCAGTGCTCTGGAGAGGAACACTGAAGCTTTCTTT.

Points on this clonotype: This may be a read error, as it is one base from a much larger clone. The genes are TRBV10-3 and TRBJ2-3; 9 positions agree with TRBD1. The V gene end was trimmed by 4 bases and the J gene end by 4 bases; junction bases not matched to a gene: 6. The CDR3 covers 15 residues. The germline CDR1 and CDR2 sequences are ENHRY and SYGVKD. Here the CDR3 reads CAISVRTGAADTQYF. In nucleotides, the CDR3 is TGTGCCATCAGTGTACGGACAGGGGCGGCAGATACGCAGTATTTT.

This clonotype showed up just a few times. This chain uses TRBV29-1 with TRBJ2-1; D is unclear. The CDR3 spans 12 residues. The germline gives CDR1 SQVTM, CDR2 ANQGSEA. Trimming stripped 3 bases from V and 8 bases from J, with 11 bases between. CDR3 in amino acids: CSVDDLSYEQFF. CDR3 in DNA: TGCAGCGTTGATGACCTCAGTTATGAGCAGTTCTTC.

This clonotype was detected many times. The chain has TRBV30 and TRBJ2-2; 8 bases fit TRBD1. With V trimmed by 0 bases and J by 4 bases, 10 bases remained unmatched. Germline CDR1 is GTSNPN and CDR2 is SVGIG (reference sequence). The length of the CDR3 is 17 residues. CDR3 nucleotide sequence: TGTGCCTGGAGTGTACAAGTGGGACAGGACTTCACCGGGGAGCTGTTTTTT. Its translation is CAWSVQVGQDFTGELFF. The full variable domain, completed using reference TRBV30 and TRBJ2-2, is SQTIHQWPATLVQPVGSPLSLECTVEGTSNPNLYWYRQAAGRGLQLLFYSVGIGQISSEVPQNLSASRPQDRQFILSSKKLLLSDSGFYLCAWSVQVGQDFTGELFFGEGSRLTVL.

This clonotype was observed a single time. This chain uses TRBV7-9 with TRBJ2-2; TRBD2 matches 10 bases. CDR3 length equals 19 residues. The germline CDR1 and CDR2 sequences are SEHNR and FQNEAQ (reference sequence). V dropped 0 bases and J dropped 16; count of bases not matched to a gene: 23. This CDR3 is CASSLARSSGGSNTGERFF. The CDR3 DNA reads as TGTGCCAGCAGCTTAGCGCGATCTAGCGGGGGATCGAACACCGGGGAACGGTTTTTT.

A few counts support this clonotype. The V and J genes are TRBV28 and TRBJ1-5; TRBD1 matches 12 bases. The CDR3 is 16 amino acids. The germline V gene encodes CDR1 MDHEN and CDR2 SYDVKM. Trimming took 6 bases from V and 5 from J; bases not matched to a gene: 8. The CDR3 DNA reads TGTGCCAGCAGGATAGTGGGACAGGGGGCCCATCAGCCCCAGCATTTT. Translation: CASRIVGQGAHQPQHF.

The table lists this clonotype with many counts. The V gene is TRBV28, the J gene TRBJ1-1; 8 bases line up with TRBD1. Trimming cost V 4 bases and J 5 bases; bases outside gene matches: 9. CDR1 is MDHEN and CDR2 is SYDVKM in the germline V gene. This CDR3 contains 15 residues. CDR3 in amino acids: CASSSRGRGKTEAFF. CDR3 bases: TGTGCCAGCAGTTCCAGGGGGCGAGGGAAGACTGAAGCTTTCTTT.

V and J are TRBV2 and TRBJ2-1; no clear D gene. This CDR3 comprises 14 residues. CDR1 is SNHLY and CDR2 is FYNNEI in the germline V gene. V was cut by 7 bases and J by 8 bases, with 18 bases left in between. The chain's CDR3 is CASNPTQQGDEQFF. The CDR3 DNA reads TGTGCCAGCAATCCCACGCAGCAAGGCGATGAGCAGTTCTTC.

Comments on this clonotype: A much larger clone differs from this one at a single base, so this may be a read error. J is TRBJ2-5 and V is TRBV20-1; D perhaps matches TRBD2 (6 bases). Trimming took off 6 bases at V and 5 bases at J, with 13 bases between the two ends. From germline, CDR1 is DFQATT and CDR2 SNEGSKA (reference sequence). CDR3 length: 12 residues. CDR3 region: CSAKLASETQYF. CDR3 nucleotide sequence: TGCAGTGCAAAACTAGCTTCGGAGACCCAGTACTTC.

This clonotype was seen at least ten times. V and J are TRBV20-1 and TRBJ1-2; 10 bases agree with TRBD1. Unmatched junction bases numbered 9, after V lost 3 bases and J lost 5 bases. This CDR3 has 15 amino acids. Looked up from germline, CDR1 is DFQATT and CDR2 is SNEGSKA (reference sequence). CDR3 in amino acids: CSASGTGASVYGYTF. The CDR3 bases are TGCAGTGCTAGCGGGACAGGGGCGTCCGTATATGGCTACACCTTC.

CDR3 region: CASSASGLGVYEQYF. The CDR3 DNA reads as TGCGCCAGCAGCGCTTCGGGACTAGGGGTATACGAGCAGTACTTC. The genes are TRBV5-1 and TRBJ2-7; 8 nucleotides match TRBD2. CDR3 length: 15 amino acids. Trimming cost V 4 bases and J 4 bases; bases outside gene matches: 10. The germline gives CDR1 SGHRS, CDR2 YFSETQ.

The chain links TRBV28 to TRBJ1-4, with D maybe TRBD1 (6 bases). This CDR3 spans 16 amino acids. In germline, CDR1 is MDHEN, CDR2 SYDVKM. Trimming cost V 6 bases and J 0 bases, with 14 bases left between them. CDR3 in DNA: TGTGCCAGCAGCTCTGGACAGACTGCAACTAATGAAAAACTGTTTTTT. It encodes CASSSGQTATNEKLFF. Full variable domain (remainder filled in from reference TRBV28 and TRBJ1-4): DVKVTQSSRYLVKRTGEKVFLECVQDMDHENMFWYRQDPGLGLRLIYFSYDVKMKEKGDIPEGYSVSREKKERFSLILESASTNQTSMYLCASSSGQTATNEKLFFGSGTQLSVL.

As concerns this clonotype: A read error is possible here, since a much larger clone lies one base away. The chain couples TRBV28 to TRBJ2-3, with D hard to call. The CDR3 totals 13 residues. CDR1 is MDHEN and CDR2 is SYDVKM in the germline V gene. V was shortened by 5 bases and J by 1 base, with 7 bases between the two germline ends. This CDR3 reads CASSPPGTDTQYF. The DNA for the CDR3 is TGTGCCAGCAGTCCTCCCGGCACAGATACGCAGTATTTT.

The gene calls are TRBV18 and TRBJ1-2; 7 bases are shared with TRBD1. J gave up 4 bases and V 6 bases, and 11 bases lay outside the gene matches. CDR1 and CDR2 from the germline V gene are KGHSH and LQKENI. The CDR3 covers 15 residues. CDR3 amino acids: CASSPGPGTAYGYTF. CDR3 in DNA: TGTGCCAGCTCGCCAGGTCCCGGGACAGCCTATGGCTACACCTTC.

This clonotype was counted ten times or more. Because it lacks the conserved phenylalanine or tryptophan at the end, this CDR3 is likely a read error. CDR3 sequence: CASNRQTANTGELFV. CDR3 sequence (DNA): TGTGCCAGCAATAGGCAGACCGCGAACACCGGGGAGCTGTTTGTT. The rearrangement joins TRBV7-9 to TRBJ2-2; D not resolved. The CDR3 sequence is 15 residues long. V dropped 7 bases and J dropped 0 bases, with 12 bases sitting between them. Germline V gene sequence: CDR1 SEHNR, CDR2 FQNEAQ (reference sequence).

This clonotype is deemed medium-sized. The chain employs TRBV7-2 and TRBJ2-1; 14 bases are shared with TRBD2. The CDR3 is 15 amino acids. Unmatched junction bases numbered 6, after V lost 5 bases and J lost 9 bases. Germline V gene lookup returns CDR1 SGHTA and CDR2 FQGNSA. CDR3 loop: CASSRLAGGRGEQFF. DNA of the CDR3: TGTGCCAGCAGCCGACTAGCGGGAGGGCGAGGTGAGCAGTTCTTC.